The next 18 T cell receptor beta chains were all read from a single sample in a study of OX40 agonist ivuxolimab in advanced cancers. Here immunoSEQ multiplex PCR was the method, and the copy in TCRdb shows in-frame clones only, minus some. The table has 30,000 to 45,000 clones, 88% seen once. The sample was CD4+ or CD8+ T cells sorted from blood, taken in a trial of the OX40 agonist ivuxolimab. The receptors stem from an adult with an advanced solid tumor such as melanoma, head and neck, liver or kidney cancer.

About this clone: No DNA is shown, since the ends of the CDR3 on it are uncertain; the CDR3 is the one TCRdb lists. The chain links TRBV27 to TRBJ2-7. CDR1 is MNHEY and CDR2 is SMNVEV in the germline V gene (reference sequence). The CDR3 totals 14 residues, both ends included. CDR3 amino acids: CASSSSGPSYEQYF.

The chain employs TRBV9 and TRBJ2-5; 10 bases line up with TRBD1. The V segment lost 3 bases and the J segment 5 bases; nucleotides outside the gene matches: 4. Germline V CDR1 and CDR2: SGDLS, YYNGEE. The CDR3 loop spans 14 amino acids. CDR3 region: CASSATGGRETQYF. Written as DNA, the CDR3 is TGTGCCAGCAGCGCGACAGGGGGCAGGGAGACCCAGTACTTC.

This clone turned up a few times. The rearrangement joins TRBV2 to TRBJ2-3; either TRBD1 or TRBD2 may supply D (5 bases each). Looked up from germline, CDR1 is SNHLY and CDR2 is FYNNEI. The CDR3 totals 16 residues. V dropped 4 bases and J dropped 4 bases, with 18 bases sitting between them. This CDR3 reads CASSGPGTDVPDTQYF. The CDR3 DNA reads as TGTGCCAGCAGTGGGCCAGGGACGGACGTTCCAGATACGCAGTATTTT.

This sequence joins TRBV5-5 and TRBJ2-7; D is perhaps TRBD2 (6 bases). The CDR3 contains 13 residues. The germline CDR1 and CDR2 sequences are SGHKS and YYEKEE (reference sequence). Trimming took off 2 bases at V and 2 bases at J, with 8 bases between the two ends. The CDR3, as DNA: TGTGCCAGCAGCTTCGGGGGAACCTACGAGCAGTACTTC. It is translated as CASSFGGTYEQYF.

This clone is labeled as medium-sized (0.01 to 0.1%). V and J are TRBV27 and TRBJ2-7; D may be TRBD1 or TRBD2 (5 bases each). Per the germline V gene, CDR1 is MNHEY and CDR2 is SMNVEV (reference sequence). V lost 4 bases and J lost 0, with 16 bases in between. CDR3 size: 16 residues. CDR3 in amino acids: CASSSFIGANSYEQYF. The DNA of the CDR3 is TGTGCCAGCAGTTCCTTTATCGGGGCGAACTCCTACGAGCAGTACTTC.

V gene TRBV27 combines with J gene TRBJ2-1; D is undetermined. Looked up from germline, CDR1 is MNHEY and CDR2 is SMNVEV (reference sequence). V was clipped by 3 bases and J by 2 bases, with 11 bases between them. This CDR3 spans 15 amino acids. The CDR3 coding sequence is TGTGCCAGCAGTTTCGGAGCACCCCCCTACAATGAGCAGTTCTTC. This encodes CASSFGAPPYNEQFF.

This chain connects TRBV23-1 to TRBJ1-4; no clear D. TRBV23-1 is identified as an open reading frame with a role that is uncertain. The CDR3 length is 17 residues. The V end lost 3 bases, the J end lost 7 bases, and 21 bases lay between the germline ends. The DNA for the CDR3 is TGCGCCAGCAGTCACCCGTTTGAGGGTTTACGCGGTGAAAAACTGTTTTTT. Protein product: CASSHPFEGLRGEKLFF.

The chain is built from TRBV6-5 and TRBJ1-1, with unresolved D. V lost 2 bases and J 1 base, leaving 2 bases between the germline ends. Germline V gene lookup returns CDR1 MNHEY and CDR2 SVGAGI. The CDR3 totals 12 residues. The CDR3 sequence: CASSYKNTEAFF. CDR3 in DNA: TGTGCCAGCAGTTACAAGAACACTGAAGCTTTCTTT.

The rearrangement joins TRBV19 to TRBJ2-7; D not resolved. Germline V CDR1 and CDR2: LNHDA, SQIVND (reference sequence). The V end lost 3 bases, the J end lost 0 bases, and 21 bases lay between the germline ends. The CDR3 runs to 18 residues. The CDR3 reads CASSIILPGPVVSYEQYF. The CDR3 DNA reads as TGTGCCAGTAGTATCATACTGCCGGGCCCAGTGGTCTCCTACGAGCAGTACTTC.

This chain links TRBV4-2 with TRBJ1-5; D unclear. The CDR3 covers 16 residues. CDR1 and CDR2 (germline): LGHNA, YNFKEQ. V was clipped by 1 base and J by 0 bases, with 10 bases between them. Written as DNA, the CDR3 is TGTGCCAGCAGCCAAGGACATTCAAATAGCAATCAGCCCCAGCATTTT. As protein: CASSQGHSNSNQPQHF.

The CDR3 is CASSPDYVGSNEQFF. CDR3 nucleotide sequence: TGTGCCAGCAGTCCAGACTACGTCGGCTCCAATGAGCAGTTCTTC. The V gene is TRBV27, the J gene TRBJ2-1; the D gene is possibly TRBD2 (5 bases). This CDR3 has 15 amino acids. Between the trimmed V and J ends, which lost 5 bases and 6 bases, there was a span of 17 bases. The V gene's germline CDR1 is MNHEY and CDR2 SMNVEV (reference sequence).

The V and J genes are TRBV19 and TRBJ1-1; D is unresolved. Germline CDR1 LNHDA, CDR2 SQIVND (reference sequence). The CDR3 contains 16 residues. Trimming pared 5 bases from V and 2 bases from J, leaving 18 bases between. CDR3 loop: CASSPFLGPLNTEAFF. As DNA, the CDR3 is TGTGCCAGTAGTCCCTTCTTAGGACCCCTAAACACTGAAGCTTTCTTT.

This clone was observed a handful of times. The chain uses TRBV2 and TRBJ2-3; D gene ambiguous. The germline V gene has CDR1 SNHLY and CDR2 FYNNEI. Trimming removed 4 bases at V and 2 bases at J, with 10 bases between. The CDR3 consists of 14 residues. CDR3 amino acids: CASSVVTSTDTQYF. The DNA of the CDR3 is TGTGCCAGCAGTGTAGTGACCTCCACAGATACGCAGTATTTT.

J is TRBJ2-2 and V is TRBV9, with D possibly being TRBD2 (6 bases). Looked up from germline, CDR1 is SGDLS and CDR2 is YYNGEE. This CDR3 has 14 residues. V was cut by 6 bases and J by 6 bases, with 15 bases left in between. CDR3 protein: CASNAPAGSGELFF. CDR3 nucleotide sequence: TGTGCCAGCAACGCCCCAGCGGGTTCCGGGGAGCTGTTTTTT.

This rearrangement joins TRBV15 to TRBJ2-1; unclear D gene. V was pared by 1 base and J by 4 bases, with 17 bases between. Per germline, CDR1 LNHNV and CDR2 YYDKDF (reference sequence). The CDR3 has 17 residues. CDR3 loop: CATSRGPGDAKYNEQFF. In DNA, the CDR3 is TGTGCCACCAGCAGAGGCCCAGGCGACGCAAAATACAATGAGCAGTTCTTC.

The CDR3 sequence: CASSLVVWGTGELFF. DNA for the CDR3: TGTGCCAGCAGCTTAGTAGTTTGGGGCACCGGGGAGCTGTTTTTT. The chain joins TRBV7-2 to TRBJ2-2, with D unresolved. V was pared by 1 base and J by 4 bases, with 10 bases between. The CDR3 is made up of 15 amino acids. The V gene's germline CDR1 is SGHTA and CDR2 FQGNSA.

The rearrangement links TRBV7-9 to TRBJ2-7; 8 bases are a match to TRBD2. V was clipped by 9 bases and J by 2 bases; unmatched bases: 6. The germline V gene has CDR1 SEHNR and CDR2 FQNEAQ (reference sequence). The CDR3 is 13 residues long. In DNA, the CDR3 is TGTGCCAGTAGAAGCGGGAGCGCCTACGAGCAGTACTTC. It encodes CASRSGSAYEQYF.

The J gene is TRBJ2-3, the V gene TRBV28, with D perhaps TRBD2 (6 bases). Trimming shortened V by 5 bases and J by 4 bases, and 16 bases separated the two germline ends. Germline values: CDR1 MDHEN, CDR2 SYDVKM. The CDR3 sequence is 15 residues long. DNA for the CDR3: TGTGCCAGCAGTCCCCCACGGGAGCGCCCAGATACGCAGTATTTT. Its translation: CASSPPRERPDTQYF.